This T cell receptor beta chain emerged from a study of T cell repertoires in cytomegalovirus infection. Findings and caveats of the study: Based on cumulative public TCR beta family frequency, carriers of CMV plus the relevant HLA were identified. In two of eight donors, the top clonotype was HLA-C-restricted CMV-specific.

At least ten counts were recorded for this clonotype. Its specificity is unknown. TCRdb processed the reads anew with MiXCR; each CDR3 protein has one entry. In the table there are 200,000 to 300,000 distinct CDR3 sequences, roughly 9% of which are singletons. The TCR comes from a human donor in good health (CMV status not recorded). Some clones in this sample may be carry-over from other donors' samples. Specimen: PBMCs.

CDR3 in DNA: TGTGCCAGCAGCTTGGGACTAGCGGGAGGACACAAAAGCACAGATACGCAGTATTTT. Its protein is CASSLGLAGGHKSTDTQYF. This rearrangement joins TRBV7-9 to TRBJ2-3; 15 nucleotides agree with TRBD2. There are 19 residues in the CDR3. The J segment lost 0 bases and the V segment lost 3 bases, leaving 7 bases of the junction unmatched. The germline V gene encodes CDR1 SEHNR and CDR2 FQNEAQ (reference sequence).